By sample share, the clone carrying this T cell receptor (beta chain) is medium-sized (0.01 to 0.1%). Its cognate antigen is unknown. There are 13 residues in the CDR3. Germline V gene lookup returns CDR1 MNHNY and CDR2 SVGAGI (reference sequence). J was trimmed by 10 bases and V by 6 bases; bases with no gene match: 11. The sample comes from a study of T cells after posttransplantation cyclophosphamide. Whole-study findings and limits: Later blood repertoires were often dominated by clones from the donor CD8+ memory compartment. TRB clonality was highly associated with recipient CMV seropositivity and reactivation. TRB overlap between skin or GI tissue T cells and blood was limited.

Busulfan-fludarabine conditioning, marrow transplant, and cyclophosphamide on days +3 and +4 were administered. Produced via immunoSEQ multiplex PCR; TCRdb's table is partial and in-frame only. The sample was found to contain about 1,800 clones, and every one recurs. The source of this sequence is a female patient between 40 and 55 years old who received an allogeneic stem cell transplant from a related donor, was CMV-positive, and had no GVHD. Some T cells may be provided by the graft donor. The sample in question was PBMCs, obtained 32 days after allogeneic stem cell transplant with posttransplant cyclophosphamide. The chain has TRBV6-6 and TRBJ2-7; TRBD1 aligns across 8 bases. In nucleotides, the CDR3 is TGTGCCAGCAGCATCAACCGGGACAGGAATCAGTACTTC. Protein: CASSINRDRNQYF.